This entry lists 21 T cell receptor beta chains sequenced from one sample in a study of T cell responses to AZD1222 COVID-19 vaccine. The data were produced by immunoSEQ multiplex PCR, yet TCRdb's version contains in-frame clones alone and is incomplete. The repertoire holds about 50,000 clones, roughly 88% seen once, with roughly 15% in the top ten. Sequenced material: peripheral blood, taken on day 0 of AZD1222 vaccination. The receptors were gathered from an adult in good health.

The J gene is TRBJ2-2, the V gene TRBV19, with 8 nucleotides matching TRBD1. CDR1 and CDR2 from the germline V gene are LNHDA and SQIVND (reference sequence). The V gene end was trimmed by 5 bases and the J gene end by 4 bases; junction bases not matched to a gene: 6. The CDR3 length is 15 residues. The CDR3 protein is CASSSRTGLTGELFF. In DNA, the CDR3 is TGTGCCAGTAGTTCGCGGACAGGGCTCACCGGGGAGCTGTTTTTT.

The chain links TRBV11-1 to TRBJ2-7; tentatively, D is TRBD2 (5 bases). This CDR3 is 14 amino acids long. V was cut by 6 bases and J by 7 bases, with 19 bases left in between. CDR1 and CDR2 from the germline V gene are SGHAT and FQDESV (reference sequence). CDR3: CASSREAELREQYF. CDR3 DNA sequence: TGTGCCAGCAGTAGAGAAGCGGAACTTCGGGAGCAGTACTTC.

The CDR3 here is CAWSATLIPTIGYTF. Written as DNA, the CDR3 is TGTGCCTGGAGCGCAACCTTGATCCCCACTATAGGCTACACCTTC. This chain connects TRBV30 to TRBJ1-2; D gene uncertain. CDR1 and CDR2 (germline): GTSNPN, SVGIG (reference sequence). The CDR3 is made up of 15 amino acids. Trimming took 3 bases from V and 8 from J, leaving 22 bases between them.

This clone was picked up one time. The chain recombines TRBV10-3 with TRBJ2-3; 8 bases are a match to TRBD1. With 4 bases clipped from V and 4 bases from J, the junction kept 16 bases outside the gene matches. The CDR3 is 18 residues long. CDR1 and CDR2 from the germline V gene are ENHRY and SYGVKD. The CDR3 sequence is CAISGRTHGQGPADTQYF. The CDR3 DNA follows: TGTGCCATCAGTGGAAGGACCCACGGACAGGGCCCCGCAGATACGCAGTATTTT.

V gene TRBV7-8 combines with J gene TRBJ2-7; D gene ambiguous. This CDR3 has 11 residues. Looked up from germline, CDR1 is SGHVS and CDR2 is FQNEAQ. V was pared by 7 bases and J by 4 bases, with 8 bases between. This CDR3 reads CASISQYEQYF. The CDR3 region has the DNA TGTGCCAGCATCTCTCAGTACGAGCAGTACTTC.

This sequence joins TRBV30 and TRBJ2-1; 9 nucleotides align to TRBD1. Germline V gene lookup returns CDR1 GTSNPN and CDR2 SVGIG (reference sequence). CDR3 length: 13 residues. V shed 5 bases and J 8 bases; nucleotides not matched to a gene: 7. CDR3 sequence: CAWDRGLEHEQFF. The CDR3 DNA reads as TGTGCCTGGGACAGGGGGTTGGAGCATGAGCAGTTCTTC.

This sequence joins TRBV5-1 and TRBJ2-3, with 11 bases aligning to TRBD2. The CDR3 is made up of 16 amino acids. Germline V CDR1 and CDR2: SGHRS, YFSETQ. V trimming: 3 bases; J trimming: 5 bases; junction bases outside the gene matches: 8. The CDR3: CASSYGTSGLKDTQYF. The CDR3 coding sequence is TGCGCCAGCAGCTACGGGACTAGCGGCCTAAAAGATACGCAGTATTTT. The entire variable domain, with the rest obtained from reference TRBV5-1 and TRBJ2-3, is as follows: KAGVTQTPRYLIKTRGQQVTLSCSPISGHRSVSWYQQTPGQGLQFLFEYFSETQRNKGNFPGRFSGRQFSNSRSEMNVSTLELGDSALYLCASSYGTSGLKDTQYFGPGTRLTVL.

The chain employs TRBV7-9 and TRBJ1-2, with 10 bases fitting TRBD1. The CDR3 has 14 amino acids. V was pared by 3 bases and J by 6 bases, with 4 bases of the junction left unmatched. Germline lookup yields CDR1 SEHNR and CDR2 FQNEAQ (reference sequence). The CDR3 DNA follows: TGTGCCAGCAGCTTGACAGGGGGCGCGGATGGCTACACCTTC. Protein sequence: CASSLTGGADGYTF.

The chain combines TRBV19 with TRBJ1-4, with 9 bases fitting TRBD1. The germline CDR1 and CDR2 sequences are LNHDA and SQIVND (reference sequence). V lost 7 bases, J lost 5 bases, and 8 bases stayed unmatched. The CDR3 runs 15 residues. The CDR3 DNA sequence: TGTGCCAGTACCTTCTCCGGGACAGGGAATGAAAAACTGTTTTTT. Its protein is CASTFSGTGNEKLFF.

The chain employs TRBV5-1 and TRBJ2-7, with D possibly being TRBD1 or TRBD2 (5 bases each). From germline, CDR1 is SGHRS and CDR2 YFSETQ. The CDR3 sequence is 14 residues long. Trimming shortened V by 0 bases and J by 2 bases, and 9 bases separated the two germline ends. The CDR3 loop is CASSLAGPPYEQYF. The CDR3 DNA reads TGCGCCAGCAGCTTGGCGGGGCCCCCCTACGAGCAGTACTTC. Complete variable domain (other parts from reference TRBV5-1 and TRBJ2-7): KAGVTQTPRYLIKTRGQQVTLSCSPISGHRSVSWYQQTPGQGLQFLFEYFSETQRNKGNFPGRFSGRQFSNSRSEMNVSTLELGDSALYLCASSLAGPPYEQYFGPGTRLTVT.

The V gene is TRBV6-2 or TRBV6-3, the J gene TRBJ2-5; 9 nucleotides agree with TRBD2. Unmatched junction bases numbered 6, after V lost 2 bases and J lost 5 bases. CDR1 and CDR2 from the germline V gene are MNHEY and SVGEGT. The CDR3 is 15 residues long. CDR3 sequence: CASSYTGLAVETQYF. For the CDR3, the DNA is TGTGCCAGCAGTTACACGGGACTAGCCGTCGAGACCCAGTACTTC.

The CDR3 here is CASSQKLARQETQYF. The CDR3 DNA follows: TGTGCCAGCAGCCAGAAACTAGCGCGGCAAGAGACCCAGTACTTC. The chain employs TRBV11-2 and TRBJ2-5; 7 nucleotides align to TRBD2. Losses at the gene ends were 5 bases for V and 2 bases for J; bases not matched to a gene: 8. The V gene's germline CDR1 is SGHAT and CDR2 FQNNGV. The CDR3 runs to 15 residues.

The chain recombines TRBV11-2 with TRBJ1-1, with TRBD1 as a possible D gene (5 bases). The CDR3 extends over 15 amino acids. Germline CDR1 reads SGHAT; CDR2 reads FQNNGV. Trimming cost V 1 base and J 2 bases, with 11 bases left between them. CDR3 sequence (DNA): TGTGCCAGCAGCTTAGGATCGACAGACAACACTGAAGCTTTCTTT. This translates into CASSLGSTDNTEAFF.

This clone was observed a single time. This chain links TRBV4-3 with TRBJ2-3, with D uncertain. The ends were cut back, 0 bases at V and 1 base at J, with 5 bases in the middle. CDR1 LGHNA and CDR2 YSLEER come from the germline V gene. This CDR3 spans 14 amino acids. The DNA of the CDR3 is TGCGCCAGCAGCCAAGATCGGGGCACAGATACGCAGTATTTT. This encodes CASSQDRGTDTQYF.

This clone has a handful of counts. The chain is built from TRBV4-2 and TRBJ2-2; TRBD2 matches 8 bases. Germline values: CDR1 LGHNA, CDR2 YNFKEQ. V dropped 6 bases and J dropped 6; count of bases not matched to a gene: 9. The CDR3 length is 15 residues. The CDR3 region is CASRIREGLAGELFF. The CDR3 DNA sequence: TGTGCCAGCAGAATTCGGGAGGGCCTAGCCGGGGAGCTGTTTTTT.

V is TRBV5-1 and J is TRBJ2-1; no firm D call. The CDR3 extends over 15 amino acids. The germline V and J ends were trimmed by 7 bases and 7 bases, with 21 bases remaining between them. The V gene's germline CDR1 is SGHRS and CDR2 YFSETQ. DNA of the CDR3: TGCGCCAGCTCCACCCCGGGTGATGTTCAAAATGAGCAGTTCTTC. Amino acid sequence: CASSTPGDVQNEQFF.

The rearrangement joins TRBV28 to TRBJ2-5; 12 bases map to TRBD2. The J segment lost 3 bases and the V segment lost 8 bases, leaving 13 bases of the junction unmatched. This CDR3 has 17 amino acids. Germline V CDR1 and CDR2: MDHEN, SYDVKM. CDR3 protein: CASSGASGRVDKETQYF. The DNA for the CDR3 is TGTGCCAGCTCCGGGGCTAGCGGGAGGGTTGACAAAGAGACCCAGTACTTC.

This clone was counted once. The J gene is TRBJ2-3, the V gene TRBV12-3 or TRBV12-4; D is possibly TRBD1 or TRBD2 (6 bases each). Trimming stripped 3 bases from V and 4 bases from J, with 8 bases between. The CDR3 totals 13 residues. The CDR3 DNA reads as TGTGCCAGCAGTTTTGGGGGGCCAGATACGCAGTATTTT. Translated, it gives CASSFGGPDTQYF.

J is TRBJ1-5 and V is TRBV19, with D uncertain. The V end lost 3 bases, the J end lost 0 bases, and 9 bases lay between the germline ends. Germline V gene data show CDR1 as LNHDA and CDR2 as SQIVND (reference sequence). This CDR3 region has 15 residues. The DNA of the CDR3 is TGTGCCAGTAGTATGGAGACGTCTAGCAATCAGCCCCAGCATTTT. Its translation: CASSMETSSNQPQHF.

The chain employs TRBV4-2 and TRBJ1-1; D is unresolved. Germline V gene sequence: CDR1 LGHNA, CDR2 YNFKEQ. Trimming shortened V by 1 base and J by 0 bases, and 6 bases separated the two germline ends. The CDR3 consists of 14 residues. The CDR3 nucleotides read TGTGCCAGCAGCCAAGGTTTAATGAACACTGAAGCTTTCTTT. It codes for CASSQGLMNTEAFF.

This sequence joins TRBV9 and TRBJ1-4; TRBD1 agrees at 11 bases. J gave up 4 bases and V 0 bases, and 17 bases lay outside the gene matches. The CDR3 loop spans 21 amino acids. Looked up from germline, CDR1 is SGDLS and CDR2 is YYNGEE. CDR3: CASSVELLKDRGRRDNEKLFF. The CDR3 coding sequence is TGTGCCAGCAGCGTAGAGTTGTTGAAGGACAGGGGGCGCCGAGATAATGAAAAACTGTTTTTT.